What follows are 19 T cell receptor beta chains derived from one specimen sequenced in a study of cytomegalovirus exposure and HLA in healthy donors (dated by TCRdb to the late 2010s). Receptor amplification or capture employed the immunoSEQ multiplex PCR assay. For the multiplex PCR, a mixture combining 60 forward primers for TCR Vbeta segments and 13 reverse primers for TCR Jbeta segments was used. The table was pulled from immuneACCESS by TCRdb, which kept in-frame rearrangements only. Such tables lose some clones; where checked, under half of the loss comes from unresolved V genes, and the rest has no known cause. The sample contains some 130,000 clones, roughly 80% of them found a single time. Roughly 1.2% of the sample goes to the ten largest clones. Sequenced material: PBMCs. The origin of the receptors is a boy under 18 in good health and CMV-seronegative.

This clone occurred once. The J gene is TRBJ2-3, the V gene TRBV19, with TRBD2 identical over 12 bases. This CDR3 has 15 residues. Trimming cost V 6 bases and J 3 bases; bases outside gene matches: 4. Germline V gene sequence: CDR1 LNHDA, CDR2 SQIVND (reference sequence). The CDR3 DNA is TGTGCCAGTAGAAGACTAGCGGGAGAGACAGATACGCAGTATTTT. It is translated as CASRRLAGETDTQYF. The complete variable domain, with remaining parts taken from reference TRBV19 and TRBJ2-3, reads DGGITQSPKYLFRKEGQNVTLSCEQNLNHDAMYWYRQDPGQGLRLIYYSQIVNDFQKGDIAEGYSVSREKKESFPLTVTSAQKNPTAFYLCASRRLAGETDTQYFGPGTRLTVL.

The V and J genes are TRBV6-6 and TRBJ2-6; tentatively, D is TRBD1 (6 bases). This CDR3 is 16 amino acids long. Germline lookup yields CDR1 MNHNY and CDR2 SVGAGI (reference sequence). The V end was cut by 6 bases, the J end by 1 base, with 13 bases between. CDR3 residues: CASSQATGSGANVLTF. For the CDR3, the DNA is TGTGCCAGCAGCCAAGCTACAGGGTCTGGGGCCAACGTCCTGACTTTC.

This chain links TRBV30 with TRBJ2-1; D not resolved. Germline lookup yields CDR1 GTSNPN and CDR2 SVGIG (reference sequence). The CDR3 length is 11 residues. The germline V and J ends were trimmed by 4 bases and 4 bases, with 5 bases remaining between them. This chain's CDR3 is CAWKRYNEQFF. Written as DNA, the CDR3 is TGTGCCTGGAAGAGGTACAATGAGCAGTTCTTC.

This clone was seen a handful of times. This chain links TRBV4-2 with TRBJ2-4; D not resolved. V lost 1 base and J 0 bases, leaving 4 bases between the germline ends. This CDR3 region has 14 residues. Looked up from germline, CDR1 is LGHNA and CDR2 is YNFKEQ. The CDR3 coding sequence is TGTGCCAGCAGCCAAGCGGGAGCCAAAAACATTCAGTACTTC. It is translated as CASSQAGAKNIQYF.

The chain combines TRBV7-2 with TRBJ2-3; no firm D call. V lost 3 bases and J lost 2, with 9 bases in between. Germline loops: CDR1 SGHTA, CDR2 FQGNSA. The CDR3 length is 14 residues. CDR3 in amino acids: CASSFAGSTDTQYF. The CDR3 DNA reads as TGTGCCAGCAGCTTCGCAGGATCCACAGATACGCAGTATTTT.

This chain connects TRBV19 to TRBJ1-5; 7 positions match TRBD1. The J segment lost 5 bases and the V segment lost 5 bases, leaving 6 bases of the junction unmatched. This CDR3 has 14 amino acids. Germline lookup yields CDR1 LNHDA and CDR2 SQIVND (reference sequence). As DNA, the CDR3 is TGTGCCAGTAGTCAGGGACAGAACGATCAGCCCCAGCATTTT. As protein: CASSQGQNDQPQHF.

In this sample, this clone turned up once. This sequence joins TRBV5-1 and TRBJ2-2, with D perhaps TRBD2 (6 bases). Germline V gene data show CDR1 as SGHRS and CDR2 as YFSETQ. The CDR3 covers 15 residues. With 5 bases removed from V and 0 bases from J, the gap between germline ends came to 11 bases. Here the CDR3 reads CASRGGATNTGELFF. CDR3 nucleotides: TGCGCCAGCAGGGGCGGGGCGACGAACACCGGGGAGCTGTTTTTT.

This rearrangement joins TRBV5-1 to TRBJ2-5; 9 nucleotides align to TRBD1. Losses at the gene ends were 4 bases for V and 4 bases for J; bases not matched to a gene: 8. The CDR3 runs 15 residues. The V gene's germline CDR1 is SGHRS and CDR2 YFSETQ. The CDR3 loop is CASSRTGGAGETQYF. DNA for the CDR3: TGCGCCAGCAGCCGTACAGGGGGCGCGGGAGAGACCCAGTACTTC.

This clone was seen a single time. The chain couples TRBV10-1 to TRBJ2-7; weak D call: TRBD1 (6 bases). Between the trimmed V and J ends, which lost 7 bases and 3 bases, there was a span of 16 bases. Per germline, CDR1 WNHNN and CDR2 SYGVQD (reference sequence). This CDR3 spans 14 amino acids. The CDR3 bases are TGCGCCAGCAACCCAAACAGGGTCCACTACGAGCAGTACTTC. Translated, it gives CASNPNRVHYEQYF.

This chain uses TRBV15 with TRBJ1-1, with TRBD1 as a possible D gene (6 bases). V gave up 7 bases and J gave up 5 bases, with 17 bases separating them. This CDR3 comprises 14 residues. CDR1 is LNHNV and CDR2 is YYDKDF in the germline V gene (reference sequence). In DNA, the CDR3 is TGTGCCACCAATACAGGGTTAGGTGGAACTGAAGCTTTCTTT. This gives the protein CATNTGLGGTEAFF.

The rearrangement uses TRBV25-1 and TRBJ2-1; 13 nucleotides match TRBD2. The CDR3 has 16 amino acids. Germline V gives CDR1 MGHDK, CDR2 SYGVNS. J was trimmed by 7 bases and V by 6 bases; bases with no gene match: 9. The CDR3 spells CASSDRRTSGSNEQFF. CDR3 coding DNA: TGTGCCAGCAGCGACCGTAGGACTAGCGGGAGTAATGAGCAGTTCTTC.

The chain joins TRBV6-1 to TRBJ1-1, with a tentative D call TRBD1 (5 bases). Deletions cut 3 bases from V and 10 bases from J, with 15 bases between. The germline V gene has CDR1 MNHNS and CDR2 SASEGT. The CDR3 loop spans 13 amino acids. Here the CDR3 DNA reads TGTGCCAGCAGTGAGAACGGGAGGGGCGCAGCTTTCTTT. Translating it yields CASSENGRGAAFF.

This rearrangement joins TRBV7-7 to TRBJ2-7; D is possibly TRBD2 (6 bases). Trimming pared 5 bases from V and 7 bases from J, leaving 18 bases between. CDR1 SSHAT and CDR2 FNYEAQ come from the germline V gene (reference sequence). The CDR3 extends over 14 amino acids. The CDR3 sequence: CASSPRGDPREQYF. The CDR3 nucleotides are TGTGCCAGCAGCCCTCGCGGGGACCCGCGAGAGCAGTACTTC.

This sequence joins TRBV18 and TRBJ1-2; 7 bases are a match to TRBD1. The junction had 7 bases not matched to a gene; V was cut back by 3 bases and J by 3 bases. This CDR3 spans 15 amino acids. In germline, CDR1 is KGHSH, CDR2 LQKENI. The DNA of the CDR3 is TGTGCCAGCTCACCCCTCGACAGGGCGGACTATGGCTACACCTTC. This translates into CASSPLDRADYGYTF.

This chain joins TRBV15 and TRBJ2-7; 10 bases are a match to TRBD1. CDR3 length: 14 residues. The germline V gene encodes CDR1 LNHNV and CDR2 YYDKDF (reference sequence). V was clipped by 5 bases and J by 3 bases; unmatched bases: 4. The CDR3 bases are TGTGCCACCAGCCCCGGGACAGGGGACTACGAGCAGTACTTC. Protein product: CATSPGTGDYEQYF.

This clone was seen more than once but under ten times. The chain couples TRBV13 to TRBJ1-4; 7 nucleotides align to TRBD1. Germline V lookup: CDR1 PRHDT, CDR2 FYEKMQ (reference sequence). J was trimmed by 8 bases and V by 4 bases; bases with no gene match: 4. The CDR3 runs to 13 residues. CDR3 DNA: TGTGCCAGCAGCTCGACAGGGAGGGAAAAACTGTTTTTT. It translates to CASSSTGREKLFF.

The gene calls are TRBV7-7 and TRBJ2-1; 13 bases align to TRBD2. V lost 6 bases to trimming and J lost 7 bases; unmatched junction nucleotides: 6. The CDR3 runs 15 residues. The germline V gene has CDR1 SSHAT and CDR2 FNYEAQ (reference sequence). The CDR3 spells CASSSGTSGTNEQFF. In nucleotides, the CDR3 is TGTGCCAGCAGTTCCGGGACTAGCGGGACAAATGAGCAGTTCTTC. Using reference TRBV7-7 and TRBJ2-1 for the parts outside the CDR3, the full variable domain is GAGVSQSPRYKVTKRGQDVTLRCDPISSHATLYWYQQALGQGPEFLTYFNYEAQPDKSGLPSDRFSAERPEGSISTLTIQRTEQRDSAMYRCASSSGTSGTNEQFFGPGTRLTVL.

This clone was observed a single time. The chain has TRBV19 and TRBJ2-6; D gene unclear. Germline V CDR1 and CDR2: LNHDA, SQIVND (reference sequence). The length of the CDR3 is 13 residues. The V gene lost 7 bases and the J gene lost 1 base, with 5 bases spanning the gap. The DNA for the CDR3 is TGTGCCAGTACACTTTCTGGGGCCAACGTCCTGACTTTC. This encodes CASTLSGANVLTF. The full variable domain, rest sourced from reference TRBV19 and TRBJ2-6, is DGGITQSPKYLFRKEGQNVTLSCEQNLNHDAMYWYRQDPGQGLRLIYYSQIVNDFQKGDIAEGYSVSREKKESFPLTVTSAQKNPTAFYLCASTLSGANVLTFGAGSRLTVL.

The genes are TRBV7-6 and TRBJ2-1; D is uncertain. Trimming removed 5 bases from V and 1 base from J, with 9 bases in between. The CDR3 contains 14 residues. The V gene's germline CDR1 is SGHVS and CDR2 FNYEAQ. The CDR3 bases are TGTGCCAGCAGCCCCCCAGAATCCTACAATGAGCAGTTCTTC. Its translation is CASSPPESYNEQFF.